A selection of T cell receptor beta chains follows, all from one sample in a study of cytomegalovirus exposure and HLA in healthy donors. Clones were read by immunoSEQ multiplex PCR, and TCRdb kept only the in-frame ones, dropping some. The sample holds fewer than 150,000 clones. Sequences were obtained from PBMCs. These receptors all come from a man aged 40-49 years in good health and CMV-seronegative. The CDR3 runs from the conserved cysteine through the conserved F or W. Each record gives: CDR3 protein, CDR3 DNA, D gene, J gene, V gene. A D gene is named only where the DNA matches it firmly.

CDR3 protein: CARAGDNSPLHF; CDR3 DNA: TGTGCCAGAGCAGGTGATAATTCACCCCTCCACTTT; D gene: NA; J gene: TRBJ1-6; V gene: TRBV2
CDR3 protein: CASKASGRGEQYF; CDR3 DNA: TGTGCCAGCAAGGCCAGCGGGCGAGGCGAGCAGTACTTC; D gene: NA; J gene: TRBJ2-7; V gene: TRBV11-2
CDR3 protein: CASSENRGSNQPQHF; CDR3 DNA: TGTGCCAGCAGTGAGAACAGGGGCAGCAATCAGCCCCAGCATTTT; D gene: TRBD1; J gene: TRBJ1-5; V gene: TRBV2
CDR3 protein: CASCELAATGELFF; CDR3 DNA: TGCGCCAGCTGTGAGCTAGCGGCAACCGGGGAGCTGTTTTTT; D gene: TRBD2; J gene: TRBJ2-2; V gene: TRBV5-1
CDR3 protein: CASSEGGQPSYEQYF; CDR3 DNA: TGTGCCAGCAGTGAAGGGGGACAGCCCTCCTACGAGCAGTACTTC; D gene: TRBD1; J gene: TRBJ2-7; V gene: TRBV2
CDR3 protein: CASSPGTGGLETQYF; CDR3 DNA: TGCGCCAGCAGCCCCGGGACAGGGGGTCTAGAGACCCAGTACTTC; D gene: TRBD1; J gene: TRBJ2-5; V gene: TRBV5-1
CDR3 protein: CAISQTQGSYEQYF; CDR3 DNA: TGTGCCATCAGTCAAACCCAAGGGAGTTACGAGCAGTACTTC; D gene: NA; J gene: TRBJ2-7; V gene: TRBV10-3
CDR3 protein: CASSYSAAAFF; CDR3 DNA: TGTGCCAGCAGTTACTCGGCTGCAGCTTTCTTT; D gene: NA; J gene: TRBJ1-1; V gene: TRBV6-6
CDR3 protein: CASSSFSGSGETQYF; CDR3 DNA: TGTGCCAGCAGCTCATTTAGCGGGTCAGGGGAGACCCAGTACTTC; D gene: TRBD2; J gene: TRBJ2-5; V gene: TRBV7-2
CDR3 protein: CASRLGGDINQPQHF; CDR3 DNA: TGCGCCAGCAGACTTGGGGGGGATATCAATCAGCCCCAGCATTTT; D gene: NA; J gene: TRBJ1-5; V gene: TRBV5-1
CDR3 protein: CASSPGGSNYGYTF; CDR3 DNA: TGCGCCAGCAGCCCTGGAGGCAGCAACTATGGCTACACCTTC; D gene: NA; J gene: TRBJ1-2; V gene: TRBV5-1
CDR3 protein: CASSSPGLLNYGYTF; CDR3 DNA: TGTGCCAGCAGCTCGCCGGGACTGCTTAACTATGGCTACACCTTC; D gene: NA; J gene: TRBJ1-2; V gene: TRBV7-9
CDR3 protein: CASKPSDSLNTEAFF; CDR3 DNA: TGTGCCAGCAAACCTTCTGACAGCCTGAACACTGAAGCTTTCTTT; D gene: NA; J gene: TRBJ1-1; V gene: TRBV10-3
CDR3 protein: CASGLPLGVRGDVTQYF; CDR3 DNA: TGTGCTAGTGGTTTGCCCCTTGGAGTTCGGGGGGATGTGACCCAGTACTTC; D gene: TRBD2; J gene: TRBJ2-5; V gene: TRBV12-5
CDR3 protein: CASSLTGTGFSGANVLTF; CDR3 DNA: TGTGCCAGTAGTCTGACAGGGACGGGGTTTTCTGGGGCCAACGTCCTGACTTTC; D gene: TRBD1; J gene: TRBJ2-6; V gene: TRBV19
CDR3 protein: CASNQGGYEQYF; CDR3 DNA: TGTGCCAGCAACCAGGGGGGTTACGAGCAGTACTTC; D gene: NA; J gene: TRBJ2-7; V gene: TRBV28
CDR3 protein: CASRGRGQILSTGELFF; CDR3 DNA: TGTGCCAGTAGGGGCCGGGGACAGATCCTCAGTACCGGGGAGCTGTTTTTT; D gene: TRBD1; J gene: TRBJ2-2; V gene: TRBV19
CDR3 protein: CASSAPQGGDTEAFF; CDR3 DNA: TGTGCCAGCAGCGCCCCCCAGGGCGGGGACACTGAAGCTTTCTTT; D gene: NA; J gene: TRBJ1-1; V gene: TRBV9
CDR3 protein: CSVEMGLARSEQYF; CDR3 DNA: TGCAGCGTTGAGATGGGACTAGCCCGAAGCGAGCAGTACTTC; D gene: TRBD2; J gene: TRBJ2-7; V gene: TRBV29-1
CDR3 protein: CASSLGGQGGGEQYF; CDR3 DNA: TGTGCCAGCAGCTTAGGAGGCCAGGGAGGAGGAGAGCAGTACTTC; D gene: NA; J gene: TRBJ2-7; V gene: TRBV11-2
CDR3 protein: CASSLMGQGRAFF; CDR3 DNA: TGTGCCAGCAGTCTAATGGGACAGGGTCGAGCTTTCTTT; D gene: TRBD1; J gene: TRBJ1-1; V gene: TRBV6-5
CDR3 protein: CASGWGVIGAPLHF; CDR3 DNA: TGTGCCAGCGGGTGGGGTGTAATCGGGGCACCCCTCCACTTT; D gene: NA; J gene: TRBJ1-6; V gene: TRBV27
CDR3 protein: CASSLVSYEQYF; CDR3 DNA: TGCGCCAGCAGCTTGGTATCCTACGAGCAGTACTTC; D gene: NA; J gene: TRBJ2-7; V gene: TRBV5-1
CDR3 protein: CASSPGTEGYEQYF; CDR3 DNA: TGCGCCAGCAGCCCCGGGACGGAGGGATATGAGCAGTACTTC; D gene: NA; J gene: TRBJ2-7; V gene: TRBV4-3
CDR3 protein: CASSYTSSEALPAFF; CDR3 DNA: TGTGCCAGCAGTTATACCTCGAGTGAAGCATTGCCGGCTTTCTTT; D gene: NA; J gene: TRBJ1-1; V gene: TRBV6-5
CDR3 protein: CSVEYSYLAKNIQYF; CDR3 DNA: TGCAGCGTTGAGTACAGTTATCTAGCCAAAAACATTCAGTACTTC; D gene: NA; J gene: TRBJ2-4; V gene: TRBV29-1
CDR3 protein: CASSSRVRETQYF; CDR3 DNA: TGTGCCAGCAGTTCAAGAGTAAGAGAGACCCAGTACTTC; D gene: NA; J gene: TRBJ2-5; V gene: TRBV6-1
CDR3 protein: CAISETPGQGSNQPQHF; CDR3 DNA: TGTGCCATCAGTGAGACACCGGGACAGGGTAGCAATCAGCCCCAGCATTTT; D gene: TRBD1; J gene: TRBJ1-5; V gene: TRBV10-3
CDR3 protein: CASSISGGATIGEQFF; CDR3 DNA: TGTGCCAGCAGCATCAGCGGGGGGGCCACTATCGGTGAGCAGTTCTTC; D gene: TRBD2; J gene: TRBJ2-1; V gene: TRBV7-3
CDR3 protein: CASGLTPGQGYEQYF; CDR3 DNA: TGTGCTAGTGGTTTGACTCCGGGACAGGGCTACGAGCAGTACTTC; D gene: TRBD1; J gene: TRBJ2-7; V gene: TRBV12-5
CDR3 protein: CASYPESSYNEQFF; CDR3 DNA: TGTGCCAGTTACCCCGAGAGCTCCTACAATGAGCAGTTCTTC; D gene: NA; J gene: TRBJ2-1; V gene: TRBV7-9
CDR3 protein: CASSDHYYGYTF; CDR3 DNA: TGTGCCAGCAGTGACCATTACTATGGCTACACCTTC; D gene: NA; J gene: TRBJ1-2; V gene: TRBV25-1
CDR3 protein: CASTPGGSNTEAFF; CDR3 DNA: TGCGCCAGCACCCCAGGGGGTTCGAACACTGAAGCTTTCTTT; D gene: TRBD1; J gene: TRBJ1-1; V gene: TRBV5-1
CDR3 protein: CASRPPPGFSYEQYF; CDR3 DNA: TGTGCCAGCCGCCCCCCCCCAGGGTTCTCCTACGAGCAGTACTTC; D gene: NA; J gene: TRBJ2-7; V gene: TRBV6-4
CDR3 protein: CASSSGQGYYEQYF; CDR3 DNA: TGTGCCAGCAGTTCGGGACAGGGGTACTACGAGCAGTACTTC; D gene: TRBD1; J gene: TRBJ2-7; V gene: TRBV5-4
CDR3 protein: CASSRGGDRSYNEQFF; CDR3 DNA: TGTGCCAGCAGCCGGGGAGGGGACCGCTCCTACAATGAGCAGTTCTTC; D gene: TRBD2; J gene: TRBJ2-1; V gene: TRBV5-4
CDR3 protein: CASSWTGLEGTEAFF; CDR3 DNA: TGCGCCAGCAGCTGGACAGGGCTTGAGGGCACTGAAGCTTTCTTT; D gene: TRBD1; J gene: TRBJ1-1; V gene: TRBV5-1
CDR3 protein: CATSRGGTGGFEPQHF; CDR3 DNA: TGTGCCACCAGCAGGGGGGGAACAGGGGGTTTTGAGCCCCAGCATTTT; D gene: TRBD1; J gene: TRBJ1-5; V gene: TRBV15